Listed below are T cell receptor beta chains from one sample, sequenced in a study of Graves' ophthalmopathy and Graves' hyperthyroidism. In TCRdb, the multiplex PCR reads were re-called with MiXCR into one record per CDR3 protein. Of over a million distinct CDR3 sequences detected, less than 45% appear once; the ten largest clones hold around 10%. The sequenced sample consisted of peripheral blood or thyroid tissue (not recorded which). The receptors here all came from an adult man with Graves' hyperthyroidism. Both conserved end residues are part of each CDR3. Each record gives: J gene, V gene, D gene, clone size, CDR3 protein, CDR3 DNA. The D gene is left open where the match is weak. Not all rows give a size; the values are once, few, many and, for expanded clones, a class.

TRBJ2-2 TRBV10-3 - many CAIMGYGTLNTGELFF TGTGCCATCATGGGGTACGGCACACTCAACACCGGGGAGCTGTTTTTT
TRBJ2-5 TRBV6-1 - - CASSEQRTAGQETQYF TGTGCCAGCAGTGAACAACGGACAGCCGGCCAAGAGACCCAGTACTTC
TRBJ2-5 TRBV7-8 - many CASSLAGAEGTQYF TGTGCCAGCAGCTTAGCGGGGGCAGAGGGGACCCAGTACTTC
TRBJ2-7 TRBV10-3 - - CAISESLGTGQHQQYF TGTGCCATCAGTGAGTCGTTGGGGACGGGGCAGCACCAGCAGTACTTC
TRBJ2-2 TRBV7-8 - - CASSPQLTGELFF TGTGCCAGCAGTCCACAATTGACGGGCGAGCTGTTTTTT
TRBJ1-6 TRBV11-2 - - CASSSRDAGASPLHF TGTGCCAGCAGCTCGCGGGACGCAGGGGCTTCACCCCTCCACTTT
TRBJ2-2 TRBV12-3/TRBV12-4 - many CASSFVGELFF TGTGCCAGCAGTTTTGTCGGGGAGCTGTTTTTT
TRBJ1-2 TRBV15 TRBD1 few CATSRDDRVIGNTF TGTGCCACCAGCAGAGATGACAGGGTCATTGGAAACACCTTC
TRBJ2-1 TRBV9 TRBD1 - CASSVVGTDQFF TGTGCCAGCAGCGTAGTTGGGACAGACCAGTTCTTC
TRBJ2-5 TRBV4-3 TRBD1 - CASSQGQGQTQYF TGCGCCAGCAGCCAAGGACAGGGCCAGACCCAGTACTTC
TRBJ1-3 TRBV5-1 TRBD1 - CASSRDRVDGNTIYF TGCGCCAGCAGCAGGGACAGGGTGGATGGAAACACCATATATTTT
TRBJ1-4 TRBV20-1 - - CSARVPAGGYEKLFF TGCAGTGCTAGAGTACCCGCGGGAGGTTATGAAAAACTGTTTTTT
TRBJ1-1 TRBV19 - many CASSEIQGESAEAFF TGTGCCAGTAGCGAGATACAGGGCGAATCGGCTGAAGCTTTCTTT
TRBJ2-5 TRBV29-1 - - CSVKEPLNF TGCAGCGTAAAAGAGCCCCTGAACTTC
TRBJ1-1 TRBV25-1 - - CTSRDRRVAEAFF TGTACCAGCAGAGACAGGAGAGTTGCTGAAGCTTTCTTT
TRBJ1-1 TRBV5-1 - many CASSLGTGRGAEAFF TGCGCCAGCAGCTTAGGTACGGGAAGAGGCGCTGAAGCTTTCTTT
TRBJ2-6 TRBV14 - - CASSHHPGRVEGANVLTF TGTGCCAGCAGCCACCACCCTGGCCGGGTTGAGGGGGCCAACGTCCTGACTTTC
TRBJ1-1 TRBV6-5 - - CASTLGRNTEAFF TGTGCCAGCACCCTTGGACGGAACACTGAAGCTTTCTTT
TRBJ1-2 TRBV10-3 - - CAISVEATSHYGYTF TGTGCCATCAGTGTGGAAGCGACATCCCACTATGGCTACACCTTC
TRBJ1-2 TRBV29-1 TRBD1 - CSVSQGTGFGYTF TGCAGCGTTTCACAGGGGACAGGGTTCGGCTACACCTTC
TRBJ1-6 TRBV6-6 - many CASSYRRDNSPLHF TGTGCCAGCAGTTACCGACGGGATAATTCACCCCTCCACTTT
TRBJ2-7 TRBV14 - many CASSLGLHSYEQYF TGTGCCAGCAGCCTGGGACTCCACTCCTACGAGCAGTACTTC
TRBJ2-5 TRBV29-1 TRBD1 - CSVVTGGSQYF TGCAGCGTTGTGACAGGGGGGAGCCAGTACTTC
TRBJ1-1 TRBV10-2 - - CASSEPAEAFF TGCGCCAGCAGTGAGCCGGCTGAAGCTTTCTTT
TRBJ2-2 TRBV11-3 TRBD2 - CASSSIAGGFTGELFF TGTGCCAGCAGCTCAATAGCGGGAGGTTTTACCGGGGAGCTGTTTTTT
TRBJ1-1 TRBV6-5 - few CASSYVGGTEAFF TGTGCCAGCAGTTACGTAGGGGGTACTGAAGCTTTCTTT
TRBJ1-1 TRBV4-1 TRBD1 - CASSPGQGPNTEAFF TGCGCCAGCAGCCCAGGACAGGGGCCAAACACTGAAGCTTTCTTT
TRBJ1-3 TRBV5-1 - many CASSPGATSGNTIYF TGCGCCAGCAGCCCAGGGGCGACCTCTGGAAACACCATATATTTT
TRBJ1-6 TRBV11-3 - many CASSLLEIVGKDSPLHF TGTGCCAGCAGCTTATTAGAAATCGTCGGGAAGGATTCACCCCTCCACTTT
TRBJ2-7 TRBV10-3 TRBD2 many CAISPGTSGASEQYF TGTGCCATCAGTCCAGGGACTAGCGGGGCAAGCGAGCAGTACTTC
TRBJ1-2 TRBV12-3/TRBV12-4 - - CASRQDGAVPTF TGTGCCAGCAGACAAGATGGGGCAGTACCTACCTTC
TRBJ2-5 TRBV29-1 - few CSVAHIGAYRYWYF TGCAGCGTTGCACACATAGGAGCTTACAGATATTGGTACTTC
TRBJ1-1 TRBV9 - many CASSVDWNTEAFF TGTGCCAGCAGCGTAGATTGGAACACTGAAGCTTTCTTT
TRBJ1-2 TRBV6-1 - few CASQPLNLVGYTF TGTGCCAGCCAACCCCTCAATCTCGTTGGCTACACCTTC
TRBJ1-5 TRBV7-9 TRBD1 once CASSLVQGAQHF TGTGCCAGCAGCTTAGTACAGGGGGCCCAGCATTTT
TRBJ2-7 TRBV12-3/TRBV12-4 - many CASSSRAVYEQYF TGTGCCAGCAGTTCGAGGGCCGTCTACGAGCAGTACTTC
TRBJ2-7 TRBV11-2 - - CASSRNHQGSYEQYF TGTGCCAGCAGCCGAAACCATCAGGGTTCCTACGAGCAGTACTTC
TRBJ1-2 TRBV6-1 - - CASSYGLSSGVF TGTGCCAGCAGTTACGGACTCAGTTCCGGAGTCTTC
TRBJ1-5 TRBV30 - - CAWSVDGNQPQHF TGTGCCTGGAGTGTAGATGGAAATCAGCCCCAGCATTTT
TRBJ2-3 TRBV7-9 TRBD2 - CASSLGTKDTQYF TGTGCCAGCAGCCTAGGGACTAAAGATACGCAGTATTTT
TRBJ2-7 TRBV7-2 TRBD1 - CASSQGQGGREQYF TGTGCCAGCAGCCAGGGACAGGGTGGCCGCGAGCAGTACTTC
TRBJ1-5 TRBV19 - many CASSPRGADQPQHF TGTGCCAGTAGTCCCAGGGGCGCGGATCAGCCCCAGCATTTT
TRBJ2-5 TRBV5-6 - - CASSFKSGSYQETQYF TGTGCCAGCAGCTTTAAAAGCGGCTCGTACCAAGAGACCCAGTACTTC
TRBJ1-1 TRBV18 - - CASSHSRDTEAFF TGTGCCAGCTCACATTCAAGGGACACTGAAGCTTTCTTT